The clone carrying this T cell receptor beta chain showed up just once. The data belong to a study of blood T cell repertoires in COVID-19. In Cohort 3, a recovered donor had either two negative PCRs, clearance, or symptom resolution. CDR1 and CDR2 from the germline V gene are SEHNR and FQNEAQ (reference sequence). This CDR3 comprises 14 residues. V trimming: 6 bases; J trimming: 2 bases; junction bases outside the gene matches: 6. Only in-frame clones appear in the TCRdb table, and some are missing; sequencing was by immunoSEQ multiplex PCR. The repertoire consists of 190,000 or so clones, with around 89% occurring once and the leading ten covering 1.2%.

Sequencing was performed on PBMCs or T cells enriched from blood (not recorded which). This chain joins TRBV7-9 and TRBJ2-5, with 7 positions matching TRBD2. The clonotype comes from a young man who had recovered from COVID-19. In DNA, the CDR3 is TGTGCCAGCAGTACGGGACTACTACAAGAGACCCAGTACTTC. It encodes CASSTGLLQETQYF. Complete variable domain (other parts from reference TRBV7-9 and TRBJ2-5): DTGVSQNPRHKITKRGQNVTFRCDPISEHNRLYWYRQTLGQGPEFLTYFQNEAQLEKSRLLSDRFSAERPKGSFSTLEIQRTEQGDSAMYLCASSTGLLQETQYFGPGTRLLVL.